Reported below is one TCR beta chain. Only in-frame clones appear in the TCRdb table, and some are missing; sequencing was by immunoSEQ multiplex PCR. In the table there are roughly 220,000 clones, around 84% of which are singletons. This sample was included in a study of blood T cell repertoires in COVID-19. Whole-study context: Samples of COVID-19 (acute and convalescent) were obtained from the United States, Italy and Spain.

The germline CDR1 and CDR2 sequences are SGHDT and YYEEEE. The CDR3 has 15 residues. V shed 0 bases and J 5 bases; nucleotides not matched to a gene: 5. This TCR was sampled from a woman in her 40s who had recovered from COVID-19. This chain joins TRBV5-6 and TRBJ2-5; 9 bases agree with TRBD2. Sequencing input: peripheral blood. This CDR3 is CASSLAGAGGETQYF. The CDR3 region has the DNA TGTGCCAGCAGCTTGGCCGGAGCGGGGGGTGAGACCCAGTACTTC.